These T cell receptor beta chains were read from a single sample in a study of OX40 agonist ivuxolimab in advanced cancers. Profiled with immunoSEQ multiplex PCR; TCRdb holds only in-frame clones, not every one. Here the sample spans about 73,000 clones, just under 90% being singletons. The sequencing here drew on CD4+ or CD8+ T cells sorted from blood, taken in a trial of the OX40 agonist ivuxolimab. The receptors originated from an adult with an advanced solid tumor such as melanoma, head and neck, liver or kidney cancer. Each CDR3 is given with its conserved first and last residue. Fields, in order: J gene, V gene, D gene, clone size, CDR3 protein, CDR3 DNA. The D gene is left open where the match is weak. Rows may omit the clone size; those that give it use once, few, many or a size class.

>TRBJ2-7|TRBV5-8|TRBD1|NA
CASSFLWQGAHEQYF
TGTGCCAGCAGCTTTTTGTGGCAGGGGGCCCACGAGCAGTACTTC
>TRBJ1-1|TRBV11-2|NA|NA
CASTPMGEAFF
TGTGCCAGCACCCCTATGGGTGAAGCTTTCTTT
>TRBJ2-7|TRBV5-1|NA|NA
CASSLTGRSSSYEQYF
TGCGCCAGCAGCTTAACTGGACGGTCCAGCTCCTACGAGCAGTACTTC
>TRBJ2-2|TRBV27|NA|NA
CASSMGGPNTGELFF
TGTGCCAGCAGTATGGGGGGACCGAACACCGGGGAGCTGTTTTTT
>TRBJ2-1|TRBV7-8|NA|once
CASFSQTYNEQFF
TGTGCCAGCTTCTCCCAAACTTACAATGAGCAGTTCTTC
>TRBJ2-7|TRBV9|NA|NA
CASSVEAVPSYEQYF
TGTGCCAGCAGCGTAGAGGCGGTCCCGTCCTACGAGCAGTACTTC
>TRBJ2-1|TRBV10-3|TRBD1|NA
CAISESSSAGQGKNEQFF
TGTGCCATCAGTGAGTCGAGCAGCGCCGGACAGGGGAAGAATGAGCAGTTCTTC
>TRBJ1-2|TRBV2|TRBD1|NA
CASRESRDRAWYGYTF
TGTGCCAGCAGAGAGAGCCGGGACAGGGCGTGGTATGGCTACACCTTC
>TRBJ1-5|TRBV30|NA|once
CAWSPGTGLTGNQPQHF
TGTGCCTGGAGTCCAGGTACAGGCCTGACCGGCAATCAGCCCCAGCATTTT
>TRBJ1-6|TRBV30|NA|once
CAWNLPYNSPLHF
TGTGCCTGGAACCTTCCCTATAATTCACCCCTCCACTTT
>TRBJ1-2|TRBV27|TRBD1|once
CASRPPTGGGDYTF
TGTGCCAGCAGACCCCCCACAGGGGGGGGTGACTACACCTTC
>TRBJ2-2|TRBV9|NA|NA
CASKSAGELFF
TGTGCCAGCAAGTCGGCCGGGGAGCTGTTTTTT
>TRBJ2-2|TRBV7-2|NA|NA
CASSLSMRGTGELFF
TGTGCCAGCAGCTTAAGCATGAGGGGAACCGGGGAGCTGTTTTTT
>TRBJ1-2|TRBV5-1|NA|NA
CASSLLGVGYGYTF
TGCGCCAGCAGCTTGTTGGGGGTGGGCTATGGCTACACCTTC
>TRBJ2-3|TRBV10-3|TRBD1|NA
CAIRAGQGSTDTQYF
TGTGCCATCAGGGCAGGACAGGGGAGCACAGATACGCAGTATTTT
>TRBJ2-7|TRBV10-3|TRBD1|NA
CAIREGQGALYEQYF
TGTGCCATCAGAGAGGGACAGGGGGCGTTGTACGAGCAGTACTTC
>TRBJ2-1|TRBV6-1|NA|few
CASSEGRDYNEQFF
TGTGCCAGCAGTGAAGGGAGGGACTACAATGAGCAGTTCTTC
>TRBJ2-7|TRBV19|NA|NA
CASSNPAGVAEQYF
TGTGCCAGTAGTAATCCTGCAGGGGTGGCCGAGCAGTACTTC
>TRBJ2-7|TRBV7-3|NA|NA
CASSLLAGASYEQYF
TGTGCCAGCAGCTTACTCGCGGGGGCCTCCTACGAGCAGTACTTC
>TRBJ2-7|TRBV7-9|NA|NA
CASSSSRDRDYEQYF
TGTGCCAGCAGCTCTAGCCGGGACCGCGACTACGAGCAGTACTTC
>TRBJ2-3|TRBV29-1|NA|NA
CSVGPRGVNTDTQYF
TGCAGCGTTGGCCCGAGGGGGGTAAACACAGATACGCAGTATTTT
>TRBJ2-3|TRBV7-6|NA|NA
CASRDTVGDTQYF
TGTGCCAGCAGGGACACTGTGGGAGATACGCAGTATTTT
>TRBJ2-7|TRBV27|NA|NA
CASSFSRADEQYF
TGTGCCAGCAGTTTTTCGAGGGCTGACGAGCAGTACTTC
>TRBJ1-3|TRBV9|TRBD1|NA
CASSAKLTGGGNTIYF
TGTGCCAGCAGCGCAAAATTAACAGGGGGAGGAAACACCATATATTTT
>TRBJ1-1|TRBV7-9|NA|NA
CASSLDQVSGTEAFF
TGTGCCAGCAGCTTGGATCAGGTCTCAGGCACTGAAGCTTTCTTT
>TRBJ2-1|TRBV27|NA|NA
CASSLFGNEQFF
TGTGCCAGCAGTTTATTCGGGAATGAGCAGTTCTTC
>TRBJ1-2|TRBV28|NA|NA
CASSFVSWDYGYTF
TGTGCCAGCAGTTTTGTTAGCTGGGACTATGGCTACACCTTC
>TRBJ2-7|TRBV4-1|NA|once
CASTSQSYEQYF
TGCGCCAGCACCTCGCAGTCCTACGAGCAGTACTTC
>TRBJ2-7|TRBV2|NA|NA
CASNGGGDYEQYF
TGTGCCAGCAACGGCGGAGGAGACTACGAGCAGTACTTC
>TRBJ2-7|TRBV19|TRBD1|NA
CASSPGTVVEQYF
TGTGCCAGTAGTCCCGGGACAGTAGTCGAGCAGTACTTC
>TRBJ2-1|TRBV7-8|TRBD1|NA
CASSPRTGSGNEQFF
TGTGCCAGCAGCCCTAGGACAGGGAGTGGGAATGAGCAGTTCTTC
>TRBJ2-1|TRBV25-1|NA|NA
CASSEYDSSYNEQFF
TGTGCCAGCAGTGAATACGATAGCTCCTACAATGAGCAGTTCTTC
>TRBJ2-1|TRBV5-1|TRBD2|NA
CASSLKREYNEQFF
TGCGCCAGCAGCCTAAAGCGGGAGTACAATGAGCAGTTCTTC
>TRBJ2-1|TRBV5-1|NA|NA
CASSLAGVFNEQFF
TGCGCCAGCAGCTTGGCGGGAGTCTTCAATGAGCAGTTCTTC
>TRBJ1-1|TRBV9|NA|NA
CASSVGQMNTEAFF
TGTGCCAGCAGCGTCGGGCAGATGAACACTGAAGCTTTCTTT